The next 10 T cell receptor beta chains were all read from a single sample in a study of T cells in Graves' hyperthyroidism and ophthalmopathy. Amplification of TCR beta CDR3 regions used RNA as the template. The study used the HTBI primer set for a first-round RT-PCR of the TCR CDR3. TCRdb passed the multiplex PCR reads through MiXCR, listing each CDR3 protein once. There are a few hundred thousand distinct CDR3 sequences in the sample; around 14% occur only once, and 7.5% to 9% lies in the top ten. The material sequenced was blood. All receptors come from a woman in her late teens or twenties with Graves' hyperthyroidism.

This clonotype was recorded at least ten times. The chain carries TRBV6-5 and TRBJ1-3; D is uncertain. Trimming removed 0 bases from V and 0 bases from J, with 9 bases in between. The CDR3 has 16 residues. Germline-derived CDR1 and CDR2 are MNHEY and SVGAGI. In DNA form, the CDR3 reads TGTGCCAGCAGTTACTCGACCTGGAACTCTGGAAACACCATATATTTT. Protein: CASSYSTWNSGNTIYF.

This clonotype was counted at least ten times. The V gene is TRBV3-1, the J gene TRBJ2-1; TRBD2 agrees at 13 bases. J lost 8 bases, V lost 4 bases, and 8 bases had no gene match. The CDR3 contains 16 residues. Germline CDR1 reads LGHDT; CDR2 reads YNNKEL (reference sequence). CDR3 sequence: CASSPVLAGGVDEQFF. Here the CDR3 DNA reads TGTGCCAGCAGCCCTGTACTAGCGGGAGGGGTGGATGAGCAGTTCTTC.

This clonotype occurred many times. The chain uses TRBV20-1 and TRBJ2-3; D remains ambiguous. The V end was cut by 2 bases, the J end by 4 bases, with 4 bases between. This CDR3 region has 11 residues. The V gene's germline CDR1 is DFQATT and CDR2 SNEGSKA (reference sequence). The CDR3 loop is CSARTADTQYF. CDR3 nucleotide sequence: TGCAGTGCTAGAACAGCAGATACGCAGTATTTT.

This clonotype was found a few times. Likely a read error: the CDR3 ends without its conserved phenylalanine or tryptophan. This rearrangement joins TRBV28 to TRBJ2-5, with TRBD2 matching 9 bases. The CDR3 is made up of 15 amino acids. Germline loops: CDR1 MDHEN, CDR2 SYDVKM. V dropped 7 bases and J dropped 5; count of bases not matched to a gene: 11. In nucleotides, the CDR3 is TGTGCCAGCACCATTAGCGGGGGAGTCGCGGAGACCCAGTACCTC. Its protein product is CASTISGGVAETQYL.

This chain links TRBV12-3 or TRBV12-4 with TRBJ1-2; a possible D gene is TRBD1 (6 bases). Trimming left V 2 bases short and J 2 bases short, with 12 bases between. This CDR3 has 15 amino acids. As DNA, the CDR3 is TGTGCCAGCAGTTTAAACAGGGTAAAGAACTATGGCTACACCTTC. Its translation: CASSLNRVKNYGYTF.

This clonotype showed up many times. The chain combines TRBV6-1 with TRBJ1-1; 10 nucleotides align to TRBD1. The V gene end was trimmed by 5 bases and the J gene end by 4 bases; junction bases not matched to a gene: 4. The germline V gene has CDR1 MNHNS and CDR2 SASEGT. This CDR3 spans 14 amino acids. The CDR3 region is CASSPGTGVTEAFF. As DNA, the CDR3 is TGTGCCAGCAGTCCCGGGACAGGGGTCACTGAAGCTTTCTTT.

To note about this clonotype: A clone one base away is much larger, so this may be a read error. The chain combines TRBV9 with TRBJ2-2, with TRBD1 identical over 7 bases. The germline V gene has CDR1 SGDLS and CDR2 YYNGEE. The CDR3 has 13 amino acids. The CDR3 region has the DNA TGTGCCAGCGGGACAGCGAACACCGGGGAGCTGCTTTTT. Its translation is CASGTANTGELLF.

The table lists this clonotype with many counts. The chain employs TRBV12-3 or TRBV12-4 and TRBJ1-5, with D tentatively TRBD1 (5 bases). The length of the CDR3 is 18 residues. The V gene lost 1 base and the J gene lost 5 bases, with 21 bases spanning the gap. CDR3 DNA sequence: TGTGCCAGCAGTTTAGGGGAGTCGGGGCCCGTAGTCGATCAGCCCCAGCATTTT. The encoded protein is CASSLGESGPVVDQPQHF.

The chain recombines TRBV27 with TRBJ2-5; no definite D call. With 3 bases removed from V and 5 bases from J, the gap between germline ends came to 13 bases. Germline V gene sequence: CDR1 MNHEY, CDR2 SMNVEV (reference sequence). The CDR3 is made up of 14 amino acids. The CDR3 loop is CASSLMGEGETQYF. CDR3 bases: TGTGCCAGCAGTTTGATGGGTGAAGGGGAGACCCAGTACTTC.

This clonotype showed up many times. The chain recombines TRBV7-9 with TRBJ2-7; 8 nucleotides line up with TRBD1. CDR3 length: 15 residues. Germline V lookup: CDR1 SEHNR, CDR2 FQNEAQ (reference sequence). V was clipped by 5 bases and J by 4 bases; unmatched bases: 10. CDR3 protein: CASSARTGRRYEQYF. The CDR3, as DNA: TGTGCCAGCAGCGCCCGGACAGGGCGCCGGTACGAGCAGTACTTC.